A single sample gave rise to the 28 T cell receptor beta chains below, sequenced in a study of radiotherapy plus CTLA-4 blockade in lung cancer. TCRdb's copy holds only in-frame clones and misses some; the assay was immunoSEQ multiplex PCR. Counted here are 90,000 to 100,000 clones, 80% to 90% occurring once; the ten biggest clones make up 4% to 6%. Source: peripheral blood, taken from a patient treated with radiotherapy plus ipilimumab. All receptors derive from a human donor with non-small cell lung cancer that progressed on radiotherapy plus ipilimumab.

This chain uses TRBV27 with TRBJ2-1, with TRBD1 identical over 10 bases. V shed 4 bases and J 6 bases; nucleotides not matched to a gene: 18. The CDR3 runs to 19 residues. Germline V CDR1 and CDR2: MNHEY, SMNVEV (reference sequence). CDR3 in DNA: TGTGCCAGCAGTTCTACGACAGGGGGCATGGCGGGGAGACTCAATGAGCAGTTCTTC. The encoded protein is CASSSTTGGMAGRLNEQFF.

The chain is built from TRBV27 and TRBJ2-3; unclear D gene. Trimming removed 5 bases at V and 0 bases at J, with 3 bases between. Germline loops: CDR1 MNHEY, CDR2 SMNVEV (reference sequence). The CDR3 totals 12 residues. Here the CDR3 reads CASSGSTDTQYF. The CDR3 coding sequence is TGTGCCAGCAGTGGGAGCACAGATACGCAGTATTTT.

This chain joins TRBV5-1 and TRBJ1-1; 7 positions agree with TRBD1. CDR3 size: 14 residues. V lost 7 bases to trimming and J lost 4 bases; unmatched junction nucleotides: 10. CDR1 and CDR2 (germline): SGHRS, YFSETQ. The CDR3 reads CASARTGVGTEAFF. CDR3 nucleotides: TGCGCCAGCGCCCGTACAGGGGTGGGCACTGAAGCTTTCTTT.

This rearrangement joins TRBV5-5 to TRBJ2-5; D gene unclear. Trimming removed 6 bases at V and 5 bases at J, with 17 bases between. In germline, CDR1 is SGHKS, CDR2 YYEKEE (reference sequence). The length of the CDR3 is 14 residues. The CDR3 loop is CASTTAKVLETQYF. In DNA form, the CDR3 reads TGTGCCAGCACCACGGCGAAAGTTCTGGAGACCCAGTACTTC.

This chain connects TRBV11-2 to TRBJ2-3, with D uncertain. Trimming removed 5 bases at V and 5 bases at J, with 8 bases between. In germline, CDR1 is SGHAT, CDR2 FQNNGV. This CDR3 has 12 amino acids. CDR3 sequence: CASSPSKDTQYF. DNA of the CDR3: TGTGCCAGCAGCCCCTCCAAAGATACGCAGTATTTT.

On this clone: This same CDR3 is encoded by further DNA sequences in the sample. The rearrangement uses TRBV6-6 and TRBJ2-7; 9 bases are shared with TRBD1. Trimming removed 2 bases from V and 7 bases from J; junction bases left unmatched: 9. The germline gives CDR1 MNHNY, CDR2 SVGAGI (reference sequence). The CDR3 runs to 15 residues. The CDR3 reads CASSYGGGTGWEQYF. The CDR3 coding sequence is TGTGCCAGCAGTTACGGGGGGGGGACAGGGTGGGAGCAGTACTTC.

The chain carries TRBV2 and TRBJ2-1; perhaps TRBD1 as D (5 bases). This CDR3 has 15 amino acids. CDR1 is SNHLY and CDR2 is FYNNEI in the germline V gene. The germline V and J ends were trimmed by 6 bases and 4 bases, with 16 bases remaining between them. As DNA, the CDR3 is TGTGCCAGCAGCGCCTTGGGGCCCTTTTACAATGAGCAGTTCTTC. As protein: CASSALGPFYNEQFF.

The V call is TRBV2, the J call TRBJ1-1; the D is unclear. Germline V gene lookup returns CDR1 SNHLY and CDR2 FYNNEI. Trimming removed 6 bases at V and 0 bases at J, with 11 bases between. CDR3 length: 14 amino acids. CDR3 bases: TGTGCCAGCAGCCAGGACGGGATGAACACTGAAGCTTTCTTT. This gives the protein CASSQDGMNTEAFF.

The rearrangement uses TRBV5-1 and TRBJ2-1, with TRBD2 identical over 8 bases. Germline CDR1 reads SGHRS; CDR2 reads YFSETQ. V gave up 9 bases and J gave up 8 bases; unmatched junction bases: 13. The CDR3 totals 14 residues. CDR3 coding DNA: TGCGCCACCTCGGGGGCTAGCGGGTATCATGAGCAGTTCTTC. It yields the protein CATSGASGYHEQFF. The full variable domain, with the rest looked up from reference TRBV5-1 and TRBJ2-1, is KAGVTQTPRYLIKTRGQQVTLSCSPISGHRSVSWYQQTPGQGLQFLFEYFSETQRNKGNFPGRFSGRQFSNSRSEMNVSTLELGDSALYLCATSGASGYHEQFFGPGTRLTVL.

The gene calls are TRBV13 and TRBJ1-2, with 7 bases identical to TRBD1. The germline V gene has CDR1 PRHDT and CDR2 FYEKMQ (reference sequence). This CDR3 comprises 15 residues. V shed 3 bases, J shed 0 bases, and the junction held 4 bases outside the gene matches. The CDR3 reads CASSFADRPNYGYTF. CDR3 nucleotide sequence: TGTGCCAGCAGCTTTGCGGACAGGCCTAACTATGGCTACACCTTC.

J is TRBJ2-1 and V is TRBV5-1; TRBD2 agrees at 8 bases. After removal of 0 bases from V and 8 bases from J, the junction contained 7 bases not matched to a gene. Germline loops: CDR1 SGHRS, CDR2 YFSETQ. The CDR3 is made up of 15 amino acids. CDR3 DNA: TGCGCCAGCAGCTTGGTCGGCGGGGGGTACGATGAGCAGTTCTTC. Translating it yields CASSLVGGGYDEQFF.

The chain joins TRBV30 to TRBJ2-7, with 7 bases identical to TRBD2. V lost 1 base and J lost 5; bases outside the gene matches: 11. There are 15 residues in the CDR3. Looked up from germline, CDR1 is GTSNPN and CDR2 is SVGIG (reference sequence). The CDR3: CAWSAGGFGFDEQYF. For the CDR3, the DNA is TGTGCCTGGAGTGCGGGGGGTTTTGGCTTCGACGAGCAGTACTTC.

The CDR3 DNA reads TGTGCCAGCAGTGGGGCCTCCGGGGACGCCTACGAGCAGTACTTC. It translates to CASSGASGDAYEQYF. The rearrangement joins TRBV2 to TRBJ2-7; D possibly matches TRBD1 or TRBD2 (5 bases each). The CDR3 spans 15 residues. In germline, CDR1 is SNHLY, CDR2 FYNNEI. The germline V and J ends were trimmed by 4 bases and 2 bases, with 15 bases remaining between them.

The rearrangement joins TRBV6-1 to TRBJ1-2; a possible D gene is TRBD1 (5 bases). CDR1 and CDR2 from the germline V gene are MNHNS and SASEGT. V was pared by 4 bases and J by 9 bases, with 21 bases between. This CDR3 has 15 residues. CDR3 in DNA: TGTGCCAGCAGTGTCCGGGGGACCATGGTTTCGAGCTACACCTTC. Its translation: CASSVRGTMVSSYTF.

The chain has TRBV4-1 and TRBJ2-3; possibly TRBD1 for D (6 bases). The CDR3 extends over 12 amino acids. Germline CDR1 is MGHRA and CDR2 is YSYEKL. V gave up 2 bases and J gave up 6 bases, with 6 bases separating them. CDR3 protein: CASSQRGDTQYF. The CDR3 DNA follows: TGCGCCAGCAGCCAAAGGGGGGATACGCAGTATTTT.

The chain uses TRBV11-3 and TRBJ2-5; 7 bases fit TRBD2. This CDR3 has 14 amino acids. From germline, CDR1 is SGHNT and CDR2 YENEEA. V gave up 3 bases and J gave up 3 bases; unmatched junction bases: 4. CDR3 coding DNA: TGTGCCAGCAGCTTCCACCGGGAGGAAGAGACCCAGTACTTC. This encodes CASSFHREEETQYF. Complete variable domain (other parts from reference TRBV11-3 and TRBJ2-5): EAGVVQSPRYKIIEKKQPVAFWCNPISGHNTLYWYLQNLGQGPELLIRYENEEAVDDSQLPKDRFSAERLKGVDSTLKIQPAELGDSAVYLCASSFHREEETQYFGPGTRLLVL.

The chain recombines TRBV6-1 with TRBJ1-2; 9 bases match TRBD1. V lost 6 bases, J lost 0 bases, and 2 bases stayed unmatched. This CDR3 region has 14 residues. Germline-derived CDR1 and CDR2 are MNHNS and SASEGT. The CDR3 reads CASRGQGANYGYTF. Here the CDR3 DNA reads TGTGCCAGCAGGGGACAGGGAGCTAACTATGGCTACACCTTC.

The chain couples TRBV7-3 to TRBJ2-7; 10 positions match TRBD2. The CDR3 totals 15 residues. Germline V gene data show CDR1 as SGHTA and CDR2 as FQGTGA. Trimming took 5 bases from V and 5 from J; bases not matched to a gene: 9. CDR3 nucleotide sequence: TGTGCCAGCAGCACCCGAGCGGGAGGGATTGACGAGCAGTACTTC. As protein: CASSTRAGGIDEQYF. Supplemented by reference TRBV7-3 and TRBJ2-7, the full variable domain reads GAGVSQTPSNKVTEKGKYVELRCDPISGHTALYWYRQSLGQGPEFLIYFQGTGAADDSGLPNDRFFAVRPEGSVSTLKIQRTERGDSAVYLCASSTRAGGIDEQYFGPGTRLTVT.

The J gene is TRBJ2-7, the V gene TRBV18; D might be TRBD1 (6 bases). Germline V gives CDR1 KGHSH, CDR2 LQKENI. Trimming removed 2 bases from V and 3 bases from J, with 11 bases in between. The CDR3 length is 14 residues. For the CDR3, the DNA is TGTGCCAGCTCACCAGCAGGGGAAGTCTACGAGCAGTACTTC. As protein: CASSPAGEVYEQYF.

This rearrangement joins TRBV6-5 to TRBJ2-1, with 10 bases matching TRBD1. V lost 6 bases to trimming and J lost 4 bases; unmatched junction nucleotides: 6. From germline, CDR1 is MNHEY and CDR2 SVGAGI. This CDR3 is 15 amino acids long. CDR3 amino acids: CASRPRQGAYNEQFF. CDR3 in DNA: TGTGCCAGCAGACCTAGACAGGGGGCATACAATGAGCAGTTCTTC.

The V gene is TRBV5-1, the J gene TRBJ2-3, with 8 bases lining up with TRBD2. Germline V gene lookup returns CDR1 SGHRS and CDR2 YFSETQ. The CDR3 covers 15 residues. Trimming at V came to 4 bases and at J to 3 bases, leaving 7 bases not matched to a gene. The CDR3 is CASSPPAGGTDTQYF. CDR3 sequence (DNA): TGCGCCAGCAGCCCCCCGGCGGGGGGTACAGATACGCAGTATTTT.

This clone appeared once. The rearrangement joins TRBV2 to TRBJ1-2; D possibly corresponds to TRBD1 (5 bases). The CDR3 sequence is 14 residues long. Germline CDR1 reads SNHLY; CDR2 reads FYNNEI. V lost 2 bases and J 3 bases, leaving 10 bases between the germline ends. The CDR3 DNA reads as TGTGCCAGCAGTGAAAAGCAGGGTCACTATGGCTACACCTTC. Translated: CASSEKQGHYGYTF. Using reference TRBV2 and TRBJ1-2 for the parts outside the CDR3, the full variable domain is EPEVTQTPSHQVTQMGQEVILRCVPISNHLYFYWYRQILGQKVEFLVSFYNNEISEKSEIFDDQFSVERPDGSNFTLKIRSTKLEDSAMYFCASSEKQGHYGYTFGSGTRLTVV.

This chain joins TRBV9 and TRBJ2-5; 8 nucleotides line up with TRBD2. V was clipped by 4 bases and J by 5 bases; unmatched bases: 13. CDR3 length: 16 amino acids. The germline V gene has CDR1 SGDLS and CDR2 YYNGEE. The CDR3 reads CASSPHGRGSWETQYF. In DNA form, the CDR3 reads TGTGCCAGCAGCCCTCACGGGAGGGGATCGTGGGAGACCCAGTACTTC.

This sequence joins TRBV6-6 and TRBJ2-5; 8 bases align to TRBD1. The CDR3 is 15 residues long. With V trimmed by 5 bases and J by 2 bases, 7 bases remained unmatched. Germline V gene data show CDR1 as MNHNY and CDR2 as SVGAGI (reference sequence). The CDR3 region is CASSAGTGSQETQYF. The DNA for the CDR3 is TGTGCCAGCAGTGCCGGGACAGGATCGCAAGAGACCCAGTACTTC.

V is TRBV2 and J is TRBJ1-1, with 7 positions matching TRBD1. This CDR3 spans 12 amino acids. Trimming cost V 7 bases and J 6 bases; bases outside gene matches: 5. Germline V lookup: CDR1 SNHLY, CDR2 FYNNEI. CDR3 DNA sequence: TGTGCCAGCACCGACAGGGTGGCTGAAGCTTTCTTT. It encodes CASTDRVAEAFF.

The chain joins TRBV18 to TRBJ2-1, with D tentatively TRBD1 (6 bases). This CDR3 has 15 amino acids. Germline assignment: CDR1 KGHSH and CDR2 LQKENI. The V gene lost 6 bases and the J gene lost 5 bases, with 17 bases spanning the gap. In nucleotides, the CDR3 is TGTGCCAGCTCGCCGGACAGCATGAGGAACAATGAGCAGTTCTTC. Translation gives CASSPDSMRNNEQFF.

V and J are TRBV2 and TRBJ1-4; 8 bases map to TRBD1. Germline V lookup: CDR1 SNHLY, CDR2 FYNNEI. CDR3 length: 15 amino acids. Trimming at V came to 3 bases and at J to 4 bases, leaving 4 bases not matched to a gene. This CDR3 is CASSDRGLGNEKLFF. The CDR3 DNA is TGTGCCAGCAGTGACAGGGGGCTGGGTAATGAAAAACTGTTTTTT.

J is TRBJ2-7 and V is TRBV6-6; D possibly corresponds to TRBD2 (6 bases). The CDR3 is 15 residues long. Germline values: CDR1 MNHNY, CDR2 SVGAGI (reference sequence). The V end lost 0 bases, the J end lost 2 bases, and 11 bases lay between the germline ends. The DNA of the CDR3 is TGTGCCAGCAGTTACTCAGGGCGGGGTACCTACGAGCAGTACTTC. Protein: CASSYSGRGTYEQYF.